This TCR beta chain comes out of a study of glioma-infiltrating T cells after dendritic cell vaccination. Findings of the study overall: Survival was not directly related to TCR clonality in these patients. Only a small number of patients had complete blood and tumor samples.

Looked up from germline, CDR1 is ENHRY and CDR2 is SYGVKD. There are 16 residues in the CDR3. Trimming removed 7 bases from V and 1 base from J; junction bases left unmatched: 9. None of the glioblastoma patients had an isocitrate dehydrogenase mutation. PBMC were collected before vaccination, two weeks after the third vaccination, and at progression. For this clone: What it binds is not known.

The repertoire was sequenced with immunoSEQ multiplex PCR; TCRdb's copy has only in-frame clones and lacks some. The sample contains about 92,000 clones, 86% of which appear only once. The clonotype comes from a human donor with glioblastoma. The gene calls are TRBV10-3 and TRBJ1-1; TRBD1 aligns across 10 bases. The sequenced sample was blood, obtained before dendritic cell vaccination. Here the CDR3 reads CAITSATGGRNTEAFF. The CDR3 region has the DNA TGTGCCATCACCTCCGCGACAGGGGGCAGGAACACTGAAGCTTTCTTT.